These T cell receptor beta chains were read from a single sample in a study of T cell repertoires in ileal Crohn's disease. Sequencing was performed with immunoSEQ multiplex PCR; in TCRdb, only in-frame clones are kept and a portion is missing. The table lists some 28,000 clones, roughly 77% of them singletons. Sequencing input: ileal tissue. Every receptor here comes from an adult with Crohn's disease. Both conserved end residues are part of each CDR3. A D gene is named only where the DNA matches it firmly. The size entry is marked missing in some rows and otherwise reads once, few, many or a size class.

clone size	V gene	D gene	J gene	CDR3 DNA	CDR3 protein
-	TRBV7-3	TRBD2	TRBJ2-3	TGTGCCAGCACTCCGGGGGGTGCTGGGGATACGCAGTATTTT	CASTPGGAGDTQYF
-	TRBV5-1	TRBD1	TRBJ2-7	TGCGCCAGCAGCTTGTCGCAGGGGGCTACCTACGAGCAGTACTTC	CASSLSQGATYEQYF
-	TRBV27	-	TRBJ1-1	TGTGCCAGCAGTTTATCGAGGCAGGGTAGCACTGAAGCTTTCTTT	CASSLSRQGSTEAFF
-	TRBV25-1	TRBD2	TRBJ2-1	TGTGCCAGCAGTGAATATCCGGGGACTAGCGGGGGGTACAATGAGCAGTTCTTC	CASSEYPGTSGGYNEQFF
-	TRBV6-1	-	TRBJ1-2	TGTGCCAGCAGTGAACGCAGGTCTGGCTACACCTTC	CASSERRSGYTF
-	TRBV7-9	TRBD1	TRBJ1-4	TGTGCCAGCAGCCTCGGACAGGGGGGTGAAAAACTGTTTTTT	CASSLGQGGEKLFF
-	TRBV6-1	-	TRBJ1-4	TGTGCCAGCGGGGAGGGGACCTTAAATGAAAAACTGTTTTTT	CASGEGTLNEKLFF
-	TRBV18	-	TRBJ1-1	TGTGCCAGCTCACGGGGAGTAGGAGTAGACACTGAAGCTTTCTTT	CASSRGVGVDTEAFF
few	TRBV27	-	TRBJ1-3	TGTGCCAGCAGTCCCTCCGGGGTCAATGGAAACACCATATATTTT	CASSPSGVNGNTIYF
-	TRBV7-9	-	TRBJ1-2	TGTGCCAGCAGTCCGGACTTTGGGACTGCTAGAGGCTACACCTTC	CASSPDFGTARGYTF
-	TRBV6-5	TRBD2	TRBJ2-2	TGTGCCAGCAAAACTAGCGGGGCGAACACCGGGGAGCTGTTTTTT	CASKTSGANTGELFF
-	TRBV5-1	TRBD1	TRBJ1-1	TGCGCCAGCAGCGTCCGGACAGGGAACACTGAAGCTTTCTTT	CASSVRTGNTEAFF
few	TRBV6-5	-	TRBJ1-5	TGTGCCAGCAGTTACACGGGGAATCAGCCCCAGCATTTT	CASSYTGNQPQHF
-	TRBV5-1	TRBD1	TRBJ1-5	TGCGCCAGCAGCTTGGGAACAGGGGGCGCGCCCCAGCATTTT	CASSLGTGGAPQHF
-	TRBV7-2	-	TRBJ1-3	TGTGCCAGCAGCTACTACAAGAGCTCTGGAAACACCATATATTTT	CASSYYKSSGNTIYF
-	TRBV5-4	-	TRBJ1-6	TGTGCCAGCAGCTTGTTCGGGGTAGGGTCACCCCTCCACTTT	CASSLFGVGSPLHF
-	TRBV18	TRBD1	TRBJ1-1	TGTGCCAGCTCACCAACGGGACAGGGCTTGGGCACTGAAGCTTTCTTT	CASSPTGQGLGTEAFF
-	TRBV11-2	-	TRBJ1-1	TGTGCCAGCAGCTTGACCTGGGAGGGCACTGAAGCTTTCTTT	CASSLTWEGTEAFF
-	TRBV13	-	TRBJ2-7	TGTGCCGGATACAGAACAGGCCCACCCGGACCCATATACGAGCAGTACTTC	CAGYRTGPPGPIYEQYF
-	TRBV19	TRBD1	TRBJ2-4	TGTGCCAGTAGTGGGTGGACAGGGGCCAAAAACATTCAGTACTTC	CASSGWTGAKNIQYF
-	TRBV5-4	TRBD2	TRBJ2-2	TGTGCCAGCAGCCTTAAGGGGGGAGCGGGGGTGAACACCGGGGAGCTGTTTTTT	CASSLKGGAGVNTGELFF
few	TRBV5-6	-	TRBJ1-1	TGTGCCAGCAGCTGGTCCAGATTGAACACTGAAGCTTTCTTT	CASSWSRLNTEAFF
-	TRBV5-4	TRBD2	TRBJ2-2	TGTGCCAGCGAAGGCGGGGGGACCGGGGAGCTGTTTTTT	CASEGGGTGELFF
-	TRBV6-6	-	TRBJ1-6	TGTGCCAGCATCGTCGCAGGAGGATCACCCCTCCACTTT	CASIVAGGSPLHF
-	TRBV5-4	-	TRBJ1-4	TGTGCCAGCAGCTTGCCAGGGGCTGGGGAAAAACTGTTTTTT	CASSLPGAGEKLFF
-	TRBV7-9	-	TRBJ1-6	TGTGCCAGCAGCTTCGGGGGGGATTCACCCCTCCACTTT	CASSFGGDSPLHF
-	TRBV5-4	-	TRBJ2-5	TGTGCCAGCAGCCGCACCGGGATCCAAGAGACCCAGTACTTC	CASSRTGIQETQYF